This passage covers 25 T cell receptor beta chains from one sample sequenced in a study of cytomegalovirus exposure and HLA in healthy donors. Primers: 60 Vbeta forward and 13 Jbeta reverse. The data were produced by immunoSEQ multiplex PCR, yet TCRdb's version contains in-frame clones alone and is incomplete. The sample lists over 250,000 clones, 70% to 90% occurring once. Sequencing input: PBMCs. The receptors shown here come from a man between 40 and 49 years old in good health and CMV-seropositive.

The V gene is TRBV11-2, the J gene TRBJ1-5; D remains ambiguous. Germline CDR1 reads SGHAT; CDR2 reads FQNNGV. This CDR3 has 14 amino acids. V lost 3 bases, J lost 1 base, and 7 bases lay in between. The DNA for the CDR3 is TGTGCCAGCAGCTTGGGAGCGAGCAATCAGCCCCAGCATTTT. Translating gives CASSLGASNQPQHF. Drawing the rest from reference TRBV11-2 and TRBJ1-5, the complete variable domain is EAGVAQSPRYKIIEKRQSVAFWCNPISGHATLYWYQQILGQGPKLLIQFQNNGVVDDSQLPKDRFSAERLKGVDSTLKIQPAKLEDSAVYLCASSLGASNQPQHFGDGTRLSIL.

The chain joins TRBV2 to TRBJ1-4, with TRBD1 identical over 11 bases. The CDR3 spans 16 residues. Germline V gene data show CDR1 as SNHLY and CDR2 as FYNNEI. The ends lost 6 bases at V and 2 bases at J; junction bases unmatched: 5. CDR3 sequence: CASRKRTGGTNEKLFF. The CDR3 DNA follows: TGTGCCAGCAGAAAAAGGACAGGGGGCACTAATGAAAAACTGTTTTTT.

The genes are TRBV12-5 and TRBJ2-1; perhaps TRBD1 as D (5 bases). This CDR3 is 12 amino acids long. Germline values: CDR1 LGHNT, CDR2 FRNRAP. V gave up 6 bases and J gave up 3 bases, with 6 bases separating them. The CDR3 region is CASGDSYNEQFF. The CDR3 DNA is TGTGCTAGTGGAGACAGCTACAATGAGCAGTTCTTC. Using reference TRBV12-5 and TRBJ2-1 for the parts outside the CDR3, the full variable domain is DARVTQTPRHKVTEMGQEVTMRCQPILGHNTVFWYRQTMMQGLELLAYFRNRAPLDDSGMPKDRFSAEMPDATLATLKIQPSEPRDSAVYFCASGDSYNEQFFGPGTRLTVL.

This chain connects TRBV7-6 to TRBJ2-5, with 10 bases lining up with TRBD1. TRBJ2-7 matches the DNA end more closely, so the J call is doubtful. Germline lookup yields CDR1 SGHVS and CDR2 FNYEAQ. This CDR3 has 15 residues. The CDR3 spells CASSPPGQGSYEQYF. The CDR3 DNA sequence: TGTGCCAGCAGCCCTCCGGGACAGGGGTCCTACGAGCAGTACTTC.

V gene TRBV7-8 combines with J gene TRBJ2-1, with D tentatively TRBD2 (5 bases). Germline CDR1 is SGHVS and CDR2 is FQNEAQ. The CDR3 is made up of 15 amino acids. The ends were cut back, 4 bases at V and 12 bases at J, with 22 bases in the middle. As DNA, the CDR3 is TGTGCCAGCAGCTCCTTTGACGGGATCCCCCTGGGGCAGTTCTTC. This encodes CASSSFDGIPLGQFF.

The chain carries TRBV27 and TRBJ2-7, with 9 bases aligning to TRBD2. The V gene's germline CDR1 is MNHEY and CDR2 SMNVEV (reference sequence). With V trimmed by 4 bases and J by 7 bases, 11 bases remained unmatched. The CDR3 spans 15 residues. The CDR3 here is CASSWGAGGPWEQYF. As DNA, the CDR3 is TGTGCCAGCAGTTGGGGGGCGGGAGGGCCGTGGGAGCAGTACTTC.

The chain joins TRBV15 to TRBJ2-7, with 9 bases matching TRBD1. Per the germline V gene, CDR1 is LNHNV and CDR2 is YYDKDF (reference sequence). V trimming: 5 bases; J trimming: 5 bases; junction bases outside the gene matches: 4. CDR3 length equals 13 residues. The CDR3 loop is CATSGTGLHEQYF. Here the CDR3 DNA reads TGTGCCACCAGCGGGACAGGGCTGCACGAGCAGTACTTC.

The chain recombines TRBV13 with TRBJ2-5; TRBD1 might be the D (6 bases). V was pared by 6 bases and J by 5 bases, with 13 bases between. The CDR3 is 13 residues long. CDR1 and CDR2 (germline): PRHDT, FYEKMQ (reference sequence). CDR3 sequence (DNA): TGTGCCAGCAGTAACAGGGCCGGGGAGACCCAGTACTTC. Translating gives CASSNRAGETQYF.

The V call is TRBV5-4, the J call TRBJ2-7; 12 bases match TRBD2. CDR1 is SGHNT, CDR2 YYREEE, per germline (reference sequence). J was trimmed by 3 bases and V by 4 bases; bases with no gene match: 5. The CDR3 has 15 residues. The CDR3 nucleotides are TGTGCCAGCAGCCCCGGACTAGCGGGGAACTACGAGCAGTACTTC. Translation gives CASSPGLAGNYEQYF.

Only a few counts were recorded for this clone. The gene calls are TRBV4-2 and TRBJ2-7; 11 bases are a match to TRBD2. Germline V gene lookup returns CDR1 LGHNA and CDR2 YNFKEQ. The CDR3 consists of 16 residues. With 1 base clipped from V and 0 bases from J, the junction kept 2 bases outside the gene matches. This chain's CDR3 is CASSQGLAGNSYEQYF. The CDR3 nucleotides are TGTGCCAGCAGCCAAGGACTAGCGGGGAACTCCTACGAGCAGTACTTC.

The rearrangement links TRBV6-1 to TRBJ2-7; 14 bases are a match to TRBD2. V shed 6 bases and J 4 bases; nucleotides not matched to a gene: 5. Germline V gives CDR1 MNHNS, CDR2 SASEGT. The CDR3 totals 15 residues. The chain's CDR3 is CASSQWTSGRYEQYF. The CDR3 DNA sequence: TGTGCCAGCAGCCAATGGACTAGCGGGAGGTACGAGCAGTACTTC.

V is TRBV10-3 and J is TRBJ2-1; 7 nucleotides line up with TRBD1. V lost 6 bases, J lost 5 bases, and 10 bases stayed unmatched. CDR1 and CDR2 (germline): ENHRY, SYGVKD. This CDR3 comprises 15 residues. The DNA of the CDR3 is TGTGCCATCAGCCCAATGGGGACAGACAACAATGAGCAGTTCTTC. This sequence encodes CAISPMGTDNNEQFF.

The J gene is TRBJ2-7, the V gene TRBV10-3; 10 nucleotides agree with TRBD2. Germline CDR1 ENHRY, CDR2 SYGVKD. Germline trimming cut 7 bases from V and 5 bases from J; bases unmatched to any gene: 8. The length of the CDR3 is 14 residues. The CDR3 protein is CAIKPSGSLDEQYF. The DNA of the CDR3 is TGTGCCATCAAACCTAGCGGGAGTCTAGACGAGCAGTACTTC.

This clone occurred once. The CDR3 DNA is TGTGCCAGCAGCCTTGGGACTAGCGGGCCATACGAGCAGTACTTC. Translation: CASSLGTSGPYEQYF. The chain employs TRBV4-2 and TRBJ2-7, with 12 bases fitting TRBD2. CDR3 length: 15 amino acids. After removal of 4 bases from V and 4 bases from J, the junction contained 5 bases not matched to a gene. Germline V lookup: CDR1 LGHNA, CDR2 YNFKEQ.

This clone turned up a few times. The J gene is TRBJ2-7, the V gene TRBV2; 8 bases line up with TRBD2. The CDR3 runs to 13 residues. V gave up 7 bases and J gave up 9 bases; unmatched junction bases: 11. Germline loops: CDR1 SNHLY, CDR2 FYNNEI. In DNA, the CDR3 is TGTGCCAGCACGCTAGCGGGCCGTTTTGGGCAGTACTTC. Its translation is CASTLAGRFGQYF.

The table lists this clone with a few counts. The rearrangement links TRBV28 to TRBJ1-4; maybe TRBD1 (6 bases). The CDR3 sequence is 14 residues long. V was trimmed by 3 bases and J by 7 bases, leaving 12 bases between them. The V gene's germline CDR1 is MDHEN and CDR2 SYDVKM. The CDR3 is CASSLMGAGEKLFF. The DNA of the CDR3 is TGTGCCAGCAGTTTGATGGGGGCTGGTGAAAAACTGTTTTTT.

The chain employs TRBV28 and TRBJ2-5; D is possibly TRBD1 (5 bases). Trimming pared 2 bases from V and 1 base from J, leaving 11 bases between. CDR3 length: 15 residues. CDR1 MDHEN and CDR2 SYDVKM come from the germline V gene. The CDR3 DNA is TGTGCCAGCAGTTTAAGGCCAGGGTCCCAAGAGACCCAGTACTTC. As protein: CASSLRPGSQETQYF.

The V and J genes are TRBV10-3 and TRBJ2-5; 10 bases agree with TRBD1. The V segment lost 5 bases and the J segment 2 bases; nucleotides outside the gene matches: 8. CDR3 length: 16 residues. The germline V gene encodes CDR1 ENHRY and CDR2 SYGVKD. CDR3 residues: CAISRKDRGRQETQYF. CDR3 bases: TGTGCCATCAGTAGGAAAGACAGGGGGCGTCAAGAGACCCAGTACTTC.

The chain combines TRBV6-5 with TRBJ2-7, with 8 bases fitting TRBD2. The CDR3 spans 14 residues. Germline V gene data show CDR1 as MNHEY and CDR2 as SVGAGI. Germline trimming cut 5 bases from V and 0 bases from J; bases unmatched to any gene: 3. The CDR3 region has the DNA TGTGCCAGCAGTCCGGGGGGGTTCTCCTACGAGCAGTACTTC. It yields the protein CASSPGGFSYEQYF.

CDR3 in DNA: TGTGCCAGCAGTCAGAATAGCGGGAGTTTGGACATTCAGTACTTC. This gives the protein CASSQNSGSLDIQYF. This chain joins TRBV7-6 and TRBJ2-4, with 9 nucleotides matching TRBD2. Unmatched junction bases numbered 11, after V lost 6 bases and J lost 8 bases. Per the germline V gene, CDR1 is SGHVS and CDR2 is FNYEAQ. This CDR3 spans 15 amino acids.

This chain uses TRBV2 with TRBJ2-1, with D hard to call. Germline V lookup: CDR1 SNHLY, CDR2 FYNNEI. The CDR3 is 13 amino acids. Trimming removed 3 bases from V and 6 bases from J, with 9 bases in between. CDR3: CASSEESLNEQFF. The DNA of the CDR3 is TGTGCCAGCAGTGAGGAGTCCCTCAATGAGCAGTTCTTC.

This clone was seen a single time. The chain recombines TRBV9 with TRBJ2-1; D possibly corresponds to TRBD2 (6 bases). There are 17 residues in the CDR3. Germline CDR1 SGDLS, CDR2 YYNGEE. Trimming left V 7 bases short and J 3 bases short, with 23 bases between. CDR3 sequence reads: CASSLTWAGPIYNEQFF. CDR3 coding DNA: TGTGCCAGCTCACTCACCTGGGCGGGACCAATCTACAATGAGCAGTTCTTC.

The chain recombines TRBV15 with TRBJ2-4, with 12 bases that match TRBD2. Germline CDR1 reads LNHNV; CDR2 reads YYDKDF (reference sequence). The V segment lost 0 bases and the J segment 2 bases; nucleotides outside the gene matches: 11. This CDR3 contains 20 residues. The CDR3 DNA reads TGTGCCACCAGCAGAGATTGGACTAGCGGGATTGGCTGGACCAAAAACATTCAGTACTTC. Translating gives CATSRDWTSGIGWTKNIQYF.

The V and J genes are TRBV29-1 and TRBJ2-5, with TRBD2 identical over 11 bases. The V gene's germline CDR1 is SQVTM and CDR2 ANQGSEA. The CDR3 is made up of 14 amino acids. The V and J ends lost 1 base and 5 bases, in that order; junction bases with no gene match: 3. The CDR3 sequence: CSVEGASGGETQYF. CDR3 nucleotides: TGCAGCGTTGAAGGAGCTAGCGGGGGGGAGACCCAGTACTTC.

V is TRBV2 and J is TRBJ2-7, with D perhaps TRBD1 (6 bases). V lost 6 bases and J 0 bases, leaving 24 bases between the germline ends. The CDR3 has 18 residues. Germline V gene data show CDR1 as SNHLY and CDR2 as FYNNEI. CDR3 amino acids: CASSERGGARMSSYEQYF. In DNA form, the CDR3 reads TGTGCCAGCAGCGAGAGAGGGGGAGCACGGATGAGCTCCTACGAGCAGTACTTC.